This T cell receptor (beta chain) was obtained from a study of blood T cell repertoires in COVID-19 (TCRdb year 2020). The study in broad terms: Samples covering the acute and convalescent phases of COVID-19 were provided by collaborators in the United States, Italy and Spain. The material from the prospective study consisted of cDNA or gDNA derived from T cells, B-cell-depleted T cells, or PBMCs. The samples were drawn from the first 160 participants of the ongoing ImmuneRACE study and from 950 to 1,500 subjects provided by 6 global collaborators. Where HLA class I and class II types were available, the types were taken from metadata supplied by the sample provider, not from assay-based typing. The repertoires were released in a freely available public database meant as a resource for research on the immune response to SARS-CoV-2. The dataset comprised deeply sampled blood TCRbeta repertoires from subjects exposed to, actively infected with, or recovered from COVID-19. Sample metadata almost always included a de-identified subject ID, COVID-19 status, age in years and sex.

The immunoSEQ Assay, a bias-controlled multiplex PCR, was used to amplify TCRbeta CDR3 regions from genomic DNA. Turning to the authors' computational methods: The number of nucleated cells in each sample was estimated by amplification of reference gene primers within the assay. To quantify the absolute abundance of each unique TCRbeta CDR3 rearrangement, sequence reads were collapsed and filtered. For each sample, productive Simpson clonality was calculated as the square root of Simpson's diversity index across productive rearrangements. TCRdb limited this immuneACCESS table to in-frame rearrangements with V and J called. A share of clones is missing; checked studies link under half to unresolved V genes, and the rest is unexplained. That table gives V, J and clone size, and the DNA gave D and trimming. For this sample the table gives 350,000 or so clones, of which more than 70% were detected only once. The top ten hold 3% to 4.5% of the sample.

The germline V gene sets CDR1 to SGHTA and CDR2 to FQGNSA. V is cut by 8 bases and J by 8 bases, and the space between the germline ends is 21 bases. The CDR3 covers 14 residues, taking in both the cysteine and the phenylalanine. Just the 42-base CDR3 DNA is kept, in frame starting at base 1. A note on this clone: Its antigen is currently not known. No qualities accompany the bases; no much larger clone lies one base away.

One collaborating source in Seattle enrolled patients during active infection and followed them longitudinally through the course of disease. The collaborating institutions used their own protocols to collect whole blood in K2EDTA tubes. Collaborator samples were shipped for TCRbeta analysis as frozen whole blood, isolated PBMCs, or DNA extracted from either sample type. Paper-wide results and their limitations: The amount of clinical and demographic metadata varied by source and participant and was provided uncurated.

This receptor chain uses TRBV7-2 and TRBJ1-2, with TRBD1 perhaps the D gene, on 6 matching bases. Sequenced: peripheral blood. This clonotype originated in a woman in her fifties or sixties with COVID-19, enrolled during active disease. CDR3 region: CASRPLDSLGGYTF. The nucleotide sequence reads as follows: TGTGCCAGCCGGCCCTTGGACAGCCTAGGGGGCTACACCTTC.